This T cell receptor beta chain was captured by sequencing in a study of radiotherapy plus CTLA-4 blockade in lung cancer. Only in-frame clones appear in the TCRdb table, and some are missing; sequencing was by immunoSEQ multiplex PCR. Among 50,000 or so clones listed, about 88% were seen once. Germline V gives CDR1 MDHEN, CDR2 SYDVKM. V dropped 1 base and J dropped 0 bases, with 9 bases sitting between them. This CDR3 comprises 16 residues. The sample in question was peripheral blood, obtained from a patient treated with radiotherapy plus ipilimumab. This TCR came from a human donor with non-small cell lung cancer whose response to radiotherapy plus ipilimumab could not be evaluated. The chain couples TRBV28 to TRBJ2-2; D unclear. In DNA, the CDR3 is TGTGCCAGCAGTTTATTACAGTACTCGAACACCGGGGAGCTGTTTTTT. It codes for CASSLLQYSNTGELFF.